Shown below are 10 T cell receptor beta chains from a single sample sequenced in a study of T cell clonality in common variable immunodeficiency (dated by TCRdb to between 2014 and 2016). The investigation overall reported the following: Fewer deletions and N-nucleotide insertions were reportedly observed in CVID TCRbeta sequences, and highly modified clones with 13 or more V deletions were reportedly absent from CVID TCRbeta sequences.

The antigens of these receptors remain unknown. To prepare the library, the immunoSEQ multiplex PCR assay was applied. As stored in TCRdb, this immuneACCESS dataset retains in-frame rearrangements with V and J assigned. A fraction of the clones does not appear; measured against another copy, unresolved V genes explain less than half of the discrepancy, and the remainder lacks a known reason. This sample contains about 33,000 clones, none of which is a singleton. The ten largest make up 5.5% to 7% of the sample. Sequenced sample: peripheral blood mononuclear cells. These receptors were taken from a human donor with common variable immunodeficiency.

This CDR3 reads CASSPHESDRNYGYTF. The part of the CDR3 DNA that was read is TGCGCCAGCAGCCCCCATGAGTCGGACAGGAACTATGGC. V and J are TRBV5-1 and TRBJ1-2, with 7 bases that match TRBD1. The read comes to an end 3 residues before the CDR3 does, leaving the germline J gene to fill in the end. CDR3 length equals 16 residues. V shed 4 bases and J 2 bases; nucleotides not matched to a gene: 11. Germline V CDR1 and CDR2: SGHRS, YFSETQ. The variable domain in full, with the rest retrieved from reference TRBV5-1 and TRBJ1-2, is KAGVTQTPRYLIKTRGQQVTLSCSPISGHRSVSWYQQTPGQGLQFLFEYFSETQRNKGNFPGRFSGRQFSNSRSEMNVSTLELGDSALYLCASSPHESDRNYGYTFGSGTRLTVV.

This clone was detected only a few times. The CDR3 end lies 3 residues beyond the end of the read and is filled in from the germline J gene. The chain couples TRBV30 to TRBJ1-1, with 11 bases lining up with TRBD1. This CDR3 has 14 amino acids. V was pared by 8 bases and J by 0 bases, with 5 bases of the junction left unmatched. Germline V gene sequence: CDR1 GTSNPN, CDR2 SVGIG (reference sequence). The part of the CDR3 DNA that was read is TGTGCCGCGGGGACAGGGGGATTGAACACTGAA. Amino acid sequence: CAAGTGGLNTE. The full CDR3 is CAAGTGGLNTEAFF.

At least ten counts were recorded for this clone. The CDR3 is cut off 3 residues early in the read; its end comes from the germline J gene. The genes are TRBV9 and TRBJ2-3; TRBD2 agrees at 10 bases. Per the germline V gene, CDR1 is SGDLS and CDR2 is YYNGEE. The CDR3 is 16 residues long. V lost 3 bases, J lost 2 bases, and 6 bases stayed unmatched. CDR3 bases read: TGTGCCAGCAGCGATAGCGGGGGGACTATCACAGATACG. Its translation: CASSDSGGTITDT. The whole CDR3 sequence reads CASSDSGGTITDTQYF.

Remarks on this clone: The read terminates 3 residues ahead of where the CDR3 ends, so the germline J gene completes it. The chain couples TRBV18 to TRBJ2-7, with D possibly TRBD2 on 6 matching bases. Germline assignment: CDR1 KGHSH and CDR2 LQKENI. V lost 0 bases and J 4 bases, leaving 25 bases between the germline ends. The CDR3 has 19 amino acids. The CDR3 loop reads CASSPPRDFLLCGIYEQYF. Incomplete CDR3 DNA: TGTGCCAGCTCACCACCGCGGGACTTTCTTTTGTGCGGGATTTACGAG.

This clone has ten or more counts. CDR3 residues: CSARGGSGGSDTQYF. The part of the CDR3 DNA that was read is TGCAGTGCTAGAGGGGGTAGCGGGGGGTCAGATACG. The chain couples TRBV20-1 to TRBJ2-3, with 10 nucleotides matching TRBD2. Read sequence stops 3 residues before the CDR3 end, and the germline J gene provides the missing end. The ends lost 1 base at V and 4 bases at J; junction bases unmatched: 5. CDR3 length: 15 residues. Per germline, CDR1 DFQATT and CDR2 SNEGSKA (reference sequence).

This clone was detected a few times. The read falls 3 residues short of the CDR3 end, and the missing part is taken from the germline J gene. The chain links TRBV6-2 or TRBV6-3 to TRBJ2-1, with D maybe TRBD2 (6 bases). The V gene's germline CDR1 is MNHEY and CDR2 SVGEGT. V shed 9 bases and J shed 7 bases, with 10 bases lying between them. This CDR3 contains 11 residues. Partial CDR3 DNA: TGTGCCAGTGGGACTCAAAATGAG. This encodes CASGTQNE. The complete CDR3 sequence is CASGTQNEQFF.

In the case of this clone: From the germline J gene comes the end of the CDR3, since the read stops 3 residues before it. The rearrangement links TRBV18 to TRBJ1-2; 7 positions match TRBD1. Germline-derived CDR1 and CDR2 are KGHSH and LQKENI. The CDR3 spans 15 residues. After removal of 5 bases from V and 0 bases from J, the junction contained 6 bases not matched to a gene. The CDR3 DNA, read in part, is TGTGCCAGCTCATCAGGAGGGGGCGCTAACTATGGC. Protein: CASSSGGGANYG. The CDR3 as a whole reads CASSSGGGANYGYTF. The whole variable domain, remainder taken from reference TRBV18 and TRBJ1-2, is NAGVMQNPRHLVRRRGQEARLRCSPMKGHSHVYWYRQLPEEGLKFMVYLQKENIIDESGMPKERFSAEFPKEGPSILRIQQVVRGDSAAYFCASSSGGGANYGYTFGSGTRLTVV.

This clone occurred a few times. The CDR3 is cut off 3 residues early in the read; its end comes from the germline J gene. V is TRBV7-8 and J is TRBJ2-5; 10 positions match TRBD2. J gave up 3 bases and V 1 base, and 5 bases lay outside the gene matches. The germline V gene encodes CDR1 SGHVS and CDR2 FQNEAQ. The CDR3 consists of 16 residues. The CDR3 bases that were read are TGTGCCAGCAGCTTAGTAGTCCTAGCGGGGGAAGAGACC. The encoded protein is CASSLVVLAGEET. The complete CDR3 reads CASSLVVLAGEETQYF.

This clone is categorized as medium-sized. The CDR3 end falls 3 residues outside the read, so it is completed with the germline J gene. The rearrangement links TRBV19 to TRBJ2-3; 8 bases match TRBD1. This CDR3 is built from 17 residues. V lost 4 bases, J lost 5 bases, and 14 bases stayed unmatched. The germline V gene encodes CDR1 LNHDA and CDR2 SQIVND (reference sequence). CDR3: CASSRVGTGLKGDTQYF. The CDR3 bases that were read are TGTGCCAGTAGTAGGGTCGGGACAGGCCTAAAGGGAGATACG.

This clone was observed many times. The CDR3 is CATPLFRDVGETQYF. The covered CDR3 bases are TGTGCCACCCCACTGTTCAGGGATGTTGGGGAGACC. V gene TRBV19 combines with J gene TRBJ2-5, with a weak D call TRBD1 (5 bases). The read terminates 3 residues ahead of where the CDR3 ends, so the germline J gene completes it. The length of the CDR3 is 15 residues. Trimming cost V 10 bases and J 5 bases, with 23 bases left between them. Germline assignment: CDR1 LNHDA and CDR2 SQIVND (reference sequence).